This TCR beta chain was obtained from a study of beta chain features in type 1 diabetes. General study findings and limits: High TCR expression in some cells could lead to their over-representation in cDNA sequencing. In every one of the four CD4+ subsets, TCRB CDR3s were moderately but significantly shorter in Type 1 diabetes patients.

The germline V gene encodes CDR1 SGHTA and CDR2 FQGNSA. This CDR3 region has 15 residues. With 5 bases removed from V and 4 bases from J, the gap between germline ends came to 15 bases. The isolated RNA, all of it, was reverse transcribed, so expressed TCRB transcripts were what got sequenced. Clones were sequenced by immunoSEQ multiplex PCR, and TCRdb holds only the in-frame ones, with some missing. Of a few hundred thousand clones in the sample, about 14% were seen once. For this clone: As yet, its antigen is unknown.

Sequenced input: naive CD4+ T cells from blood. This TCR came from a man younger than 45 with type 1 diabetes. The chain joins TRBV7-2 to TRBJ1-5, with no clear D. Written as DNA, the CDR3 is TGTGCCAGCAGCCCTCGGCAGGTCAGGAATCAGCCCCAGCATTTT. Its protein is CASSPRQVRNQPQHF.